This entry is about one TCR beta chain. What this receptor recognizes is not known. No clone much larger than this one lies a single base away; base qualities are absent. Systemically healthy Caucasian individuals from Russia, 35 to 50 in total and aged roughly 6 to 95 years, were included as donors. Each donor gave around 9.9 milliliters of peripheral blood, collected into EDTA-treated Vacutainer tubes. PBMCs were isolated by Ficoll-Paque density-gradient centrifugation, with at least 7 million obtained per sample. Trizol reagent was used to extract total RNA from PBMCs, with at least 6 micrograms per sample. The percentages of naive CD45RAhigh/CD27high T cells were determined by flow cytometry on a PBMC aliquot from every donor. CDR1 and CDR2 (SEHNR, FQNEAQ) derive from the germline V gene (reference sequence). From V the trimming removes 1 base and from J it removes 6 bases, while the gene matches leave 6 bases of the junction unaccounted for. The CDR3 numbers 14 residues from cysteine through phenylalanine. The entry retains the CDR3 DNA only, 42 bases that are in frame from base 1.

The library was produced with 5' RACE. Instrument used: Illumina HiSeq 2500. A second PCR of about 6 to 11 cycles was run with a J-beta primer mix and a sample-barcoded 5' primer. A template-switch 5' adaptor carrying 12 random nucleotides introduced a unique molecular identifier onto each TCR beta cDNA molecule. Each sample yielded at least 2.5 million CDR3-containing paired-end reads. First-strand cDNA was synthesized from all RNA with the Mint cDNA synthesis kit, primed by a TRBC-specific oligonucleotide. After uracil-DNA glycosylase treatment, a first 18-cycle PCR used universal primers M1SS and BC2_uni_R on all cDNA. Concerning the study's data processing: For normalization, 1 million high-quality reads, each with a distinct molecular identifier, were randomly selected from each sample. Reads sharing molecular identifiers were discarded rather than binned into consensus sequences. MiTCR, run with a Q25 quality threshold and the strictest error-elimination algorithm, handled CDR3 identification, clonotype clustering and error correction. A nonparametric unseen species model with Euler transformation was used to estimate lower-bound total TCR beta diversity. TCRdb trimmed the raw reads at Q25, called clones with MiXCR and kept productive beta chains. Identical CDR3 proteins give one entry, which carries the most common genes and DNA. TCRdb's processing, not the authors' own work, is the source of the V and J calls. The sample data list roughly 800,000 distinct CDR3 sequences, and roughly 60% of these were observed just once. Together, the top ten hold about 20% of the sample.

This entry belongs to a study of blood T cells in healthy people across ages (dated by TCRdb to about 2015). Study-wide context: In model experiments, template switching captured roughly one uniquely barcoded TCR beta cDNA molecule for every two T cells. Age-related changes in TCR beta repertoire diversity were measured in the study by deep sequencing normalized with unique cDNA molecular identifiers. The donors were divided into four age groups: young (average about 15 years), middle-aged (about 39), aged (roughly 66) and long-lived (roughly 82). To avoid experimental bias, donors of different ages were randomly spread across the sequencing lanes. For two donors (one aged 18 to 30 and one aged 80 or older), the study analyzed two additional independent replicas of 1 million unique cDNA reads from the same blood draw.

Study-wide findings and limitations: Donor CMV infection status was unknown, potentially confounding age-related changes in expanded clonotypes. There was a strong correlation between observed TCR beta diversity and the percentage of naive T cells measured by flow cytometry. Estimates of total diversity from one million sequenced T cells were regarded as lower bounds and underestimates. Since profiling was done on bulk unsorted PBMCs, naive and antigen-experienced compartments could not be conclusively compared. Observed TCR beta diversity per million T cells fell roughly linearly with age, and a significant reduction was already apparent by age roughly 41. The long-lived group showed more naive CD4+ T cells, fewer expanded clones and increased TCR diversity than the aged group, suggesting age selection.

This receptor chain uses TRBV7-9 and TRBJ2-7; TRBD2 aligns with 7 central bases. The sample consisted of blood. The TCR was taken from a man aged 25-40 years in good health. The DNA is TGTGCCAGCAGCTTAGAGGACGGGAGGTCCGAGCAGTACTTC. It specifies CASSLEDGRSEQYF.